The clone carrying this TCR beta chain was detected once. The antigen is not known. Only in-frame clones appear in the TCRdb table, and some are missing; sequencing was by immunoSEQ multiplex PCR. The table shows nearly 50,000 clones, with 83% occurring only once. This CDR3 spans 16 amino acids. Germline V lookup: CDR1 ENHRY, CDR2 SYGVKD. Trimming shortened V by 0 bases and J by 0 bases, and 8 bases separated the two germline ends. The sample belongs to a study of radiation and T cells in renal cell carcinoma. The overall study: Nephrectomy followed 15 Gy stereotactic body radiation by 4 weeks. Study conclusions and caveats: No pretreatment tumor biopsies were available for baseline clonotypes. Top tumor clonotypes rose in blood 2 weeks post-radiation, then contracted.

The time point is: baseline pretreatment blood. The treatment is: 15 Gy SBRT to primary tumor, nephrectomy 4 weeks later. Clear cell pathology was present in this patient's renal cell carcinoma. The starting material was blood, obtained from a patient whose treatment included radiotherapy and nephrectomy. The origin of this receptor is a woman between 70 and 85 years old with renal cell carcinoma. This chain uses TRBV10-3 with TRBJ2-2; a weak D match, TRBD2 (6 bases). In DNA, the CDR3 is TGTGCCATCAGTGAGTCTGGAGGGGCGAACACCGGGGAGCTGTTTTTT. Protein sequence: CAISESGGANTGELFF.